Described below is a single T cell receptor beta chain sequence and its context. The study drew participants aged 18 to 89 years from roughly 25 US areas. This entry belongs to a study of blood T cell repertoires in COVID-19. Overall study: Acute-phase and convalescent COVID-19 samples originated in the United States, Italy and Spain. The cDNA or gDNA used as material had been derived from T cells, B-cell-depleted T cells, or PBMCs.

TCRdb keeps only in-frame clones here, not all; method: immunoSEQ multiplex PCR. This table has 200,000 to 250,000 clones, about 85% appearing once. CDR1 is MGHRA, CDR2 YSYEKL, per germline. This CDR3 region has 14 residues. V shed 3 bases and J 4 bases; nucleotides not matched to a gene: 2. Sequenced material: PBMCs or T cells enriched from blood (not recorded which). The gene calls are TRBV4-1 and TRBJ1-2; 10 nucleotides agree with TRBD1. The receptor's source is a young woman who had recovered from COVID-19. The CDR3 bases are TGCGCCAGCAGCCAGGACAGGGGGGGCTATGGCTACACCTTC. Its translation: CASSQDRGGYGYTF.